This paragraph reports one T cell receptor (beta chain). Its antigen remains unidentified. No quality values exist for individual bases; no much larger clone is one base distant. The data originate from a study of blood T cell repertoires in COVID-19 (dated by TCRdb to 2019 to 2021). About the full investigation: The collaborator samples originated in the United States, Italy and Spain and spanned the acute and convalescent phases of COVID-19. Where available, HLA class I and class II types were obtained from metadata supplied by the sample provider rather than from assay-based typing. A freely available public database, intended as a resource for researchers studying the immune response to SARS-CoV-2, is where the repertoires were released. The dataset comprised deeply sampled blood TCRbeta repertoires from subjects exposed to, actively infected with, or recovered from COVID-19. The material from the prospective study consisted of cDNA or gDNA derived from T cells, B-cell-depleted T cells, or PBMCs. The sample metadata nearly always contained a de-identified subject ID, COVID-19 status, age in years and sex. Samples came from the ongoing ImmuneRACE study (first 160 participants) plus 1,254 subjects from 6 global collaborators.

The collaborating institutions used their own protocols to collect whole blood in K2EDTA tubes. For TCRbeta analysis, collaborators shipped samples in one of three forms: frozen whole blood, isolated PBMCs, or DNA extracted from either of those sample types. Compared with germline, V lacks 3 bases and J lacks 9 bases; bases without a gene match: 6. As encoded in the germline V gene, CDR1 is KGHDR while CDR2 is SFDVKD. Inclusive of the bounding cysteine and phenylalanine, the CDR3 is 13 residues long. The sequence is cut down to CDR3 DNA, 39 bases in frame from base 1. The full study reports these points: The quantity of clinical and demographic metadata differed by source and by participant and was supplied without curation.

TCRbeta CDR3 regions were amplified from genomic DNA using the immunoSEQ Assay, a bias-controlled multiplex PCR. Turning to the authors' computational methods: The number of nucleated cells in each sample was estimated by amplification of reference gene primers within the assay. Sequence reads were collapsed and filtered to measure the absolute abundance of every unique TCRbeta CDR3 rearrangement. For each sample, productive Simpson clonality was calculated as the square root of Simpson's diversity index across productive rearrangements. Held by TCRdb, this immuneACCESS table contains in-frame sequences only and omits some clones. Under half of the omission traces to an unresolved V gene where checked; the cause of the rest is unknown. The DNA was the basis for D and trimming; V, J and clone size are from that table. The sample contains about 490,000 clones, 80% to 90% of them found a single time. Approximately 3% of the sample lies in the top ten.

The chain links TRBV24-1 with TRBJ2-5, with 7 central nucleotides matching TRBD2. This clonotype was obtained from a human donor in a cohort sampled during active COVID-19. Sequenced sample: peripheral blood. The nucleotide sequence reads TGTGCCACCAGTGATAGCGGGAATGTGGCCCAGTACTTC. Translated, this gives CATSDSGNVAQYF.